A selection of T cell receptor beta chains follows, all from one sample in a study of circulating and synovial CD4+ cells in juvenile arthritis. Profiled with immunoSEQ multiplex PCR; TCRdb holds only in-frame clones, not every one. The sample consists of around 32,000 clones, about 93% of them appearing once. Sequences were obtained from CD4+ T cells from blood. These receptors originate from a human donor with juvenile idiopathic arthritis. CDR3s include the opening cysteine and the closing phenylalanine or tryptophan. Fields, in order: V gene, D gene, J gene, clone size, CDR3 DNA, CDR3 protein. The D gene is left open where the match is weak. Expanded clones get a size class; other rows say once, few or many, or leave the size out.

v_gene: TRBV27
d_gene: TRBD1
j_gene: TRBJ2-5
abundance: NA
CDR3nt: TGTGCCAGCAGTTTTGGGACAGGGGGCTCGGAGACCCAGTACTTC
CDR3aa: CASSFGTGGSETQYF

v_gene: TRBV27
d_gene: NA
j_gene: TRBJ1-5
abundance: once
CDR3nt: TGTGCCAGCAGTCCACACCTCCCGGGGCCGGAGGGTCAGCCCCAGCATTTT
CDR3aa: CASSPHLPGPEGQPQHF

v_gene: TRBV6-1
d_gene: TRBD2
j_gene: TRBJ2-7
abundance: NA
CDR3nt: TGTGCCAGCTCACTAGCGGCCCGTTACGAGCAGTACTTC
CDR3aa: CASSLAARYEQYF

v_gene: TRBV7-3
d_gene: TRBD1
j_gene: TRBJ2-2
abundance: NA
CDR3nt: TGTGCCAGCAGCTCCGGGACAGGGGCCGGGGAGCTGTTTTTT
CDR3aa: CASSSGTGAGELFF

v_gene: TRBV6-1
d_gene: TRBD2
j_gene: TRBJ2-7
abundance: NA
CDR3nt: TGTGCCAGCAGTGAAGAGGGAGGGATCCCCTACGAGCAGTACTTC
CDR3aa: CASSEEGGIPYEQYF

v_gene: TRBV28
d_gene: TRBD1
j_gene: TRBJ2-7
abundance: NA
CDR3nt: TGTGCCAGCAGTAGCCCGGACAGGGTCTACGAGCAGTACTTC
CDR3aa: CASSSPDRVYEQYF

v_gene: TRBV5-1
d_gene: TRBD2
j_gene: TRBJ2-3
abundance: NA
CDR3nt: TGCGCCAGCAGCTTGGTGTTGGGAGGGCCTAGCACAGATACGCAGTATTTT
CDR3aa: CASSLVLGGPSTDTQYF

v_gene: TRBV2
d_gene: TRBD2
j_gene: TRBJ2-7
abundance: NA
CDR3nt: TGTGCCAGCAGACCCACTAGCGGGAGCTACGAGCAGTACTTC
CDR3aa: CASRPTSGSYEQYF

v_gene: TRBV18
d_gene: TRBD1
j_gene: TRBJ1-1
abundance: NA
CDR3nt: TGTGCCAGCTCACCAATGGGGACAGGGGGTTCGCTCACTGAAGCTTTCTTT
CDR3aa: CASSPMGTGGSLTEAFF

v_gene: TRBV19
d_gene: NA
j_gene: TRBJ2-1
abundance: NA
CDR3nt: TGTGCCAGTAGTGATACAGGGAAGGTCCATGAGCAGTTCTTC
CDR3aa: CASSDTGKVHEQFF

v_gene: TRBV27
d_gene: TRBD1
j_gene: TRBJ1-1
abundance: NA
CDR3nt: TGTGCCAGCAGTCGAATGGACAGGGGCAAAGCTTTCTTT
CDR3aa: CASSRMDRGKAFF

v_gene: TRBV19
d_gene: TRBD1
j_gene: TRBJ2-1
abundance: NA
CDR3nt: TGTGCCAGTAGTATTCGCAGGGGGAATGAGCAGTTCTTC
CDR3aa: CASSIRRGNEQFF

v_gene: TRBV19
d_gene: TRBD1
j_gene: TRBJ2-4
abundance: NA
CDR3nt: TGTGCCAGTAGTCTCACATACAGGGGGCTGGTCAAAAACATTCAGTACTTC
CDR3aa: CASSLTYRGLVKNIQYF

v_gene: TRBV28
d_gene: NA
j_gene: TRBJ2-5
abundance: NA
CDR3nt: TGTGCCAGCAACGTGGAGGAACAAGAGACCCAGTACTTC
CDR3aa: CASNVEEQETQYF

v_gene: TRBV6-8
d_gene: NA
j_gene: TRBJ1-5
abundance: NA
CDR3nt: TGTGCCAGCAGTCATCCACAGGATTATAGCAATCAGCCCCAGCATTTT
CDR3aa: CASSHPQDYSNQPQHF

v_gene: TRBV5-6
d_gene: TRBD1
j_gene: TRBJ2-3
abundance: NA
CDR3nt: TGTGCCAGCAGCAAAGTTACAGGGGGCAAGATTACAGATACGCAGTATTTT
CDR3aa: CASSKVTGGKITDTQYF

v_gene: TRBV10-2
d_gene: NA
j_gene: TRBJ2-1
abundance: NA
CDR3nt: TGCGCCAGCAGTGGCAGACTAGGCCTTAATCTCAATGAGCAGTTCTTC
CDR3aa: CASSGRLGLNLNEQFF

v_gene: TRBV18
d_gene: TRBD1
j_gene: TRBJ2-2
abundance: NA
CDR3nt: TGTGCCAGCTCCCAAGGGACAGGGAACACCGGGGAGCTGTTTTTT
CDR3aa: CASSQGTGNTGELFF

v_gene: TRBV9
d_gene: NA
j_gene: TRBJ2-2
abundance: NA
CDR3nt: TGTGCCAGCAGCGTAGGGGGGCAGGTGCACACCGGGGAGCTGTTTTTT
CDR3aa: CASSVGGQVHTGELFF

v_gene: TRBV23-1
d_gene: TRBD2
j_gene: TRBJ2-1
abundance: NA
CDR3nt: TGCGCCAGCAGAAAAGCGGGATACGACAATGAGCAGTTCTTC
CDR3aa: CASRKAGYDNEQFF

v_gene: TRBV19
d_gene: NA
j_gene: TRBJ2-2
abundance: once
CDR3nt: TGTGCCAGTAGTAGGGCCATTAACGGGGAGCTGTTTTTT
CDR3aa: CASSRAINGELFF

v_gene: TRBV6-1
d_gene: NA
j_gene: TRBJ2-3
abundance: NA
CDR3nt: TGTGCCACCCTCCCGGCGGAGGTGAACACAGATACGCAGTATTTT
CDR3aa: CATLPAEVNTDTQYF

v_gene: TRBV5-4
d_gene: NA
j_gene: TRBJ2-5
abundance: once
CDR3nt: TGTGCCAGCAGCCGTCCGGGCGAACGGGGAGAGACCCAGTACTTC
CDR3aa: CASSRPGERGETQYF

v_gene: TRBV7-9
d_gene: NA
j_gene: TRBJ2-5
abundance: NA
CDR3nt: TGTGCCAGCAGCGCGATGCTAGAGGCCCAGTACTTC
CDR3aa: CASSAMLEAQYF

v_gene: TRBV6-5
d_gene: TRBD1
j_gene: TRBJ1-4
abundance: NA
CDR3nt: TGTGCCAGCAGCTCCTACAGGGGGCGAAATGAAAAACTGTTTTTT
CDR3aa: CASSSYRGRNEKLFF

v_gene: TRBV19
d_gene: TRBD2
j_gene: TRBJ2-3
abundance: NA
CDR3nt: TGTGCCTCCAGGAAACTAGCGGGATACACAGATACGCAGTATTTT
CDR3aa: CASRKLAGYTDTQYF

v_gene: TRBV18
d_gene: NA
j_gene: TRBJ1-5
abundance: NA
CDR3nt: TGTGCCAGCTCAGTGGACAGTAGCAATCAGCCCCAGCATTTT
CDR3aa: CASSVDSSNQPQHF

v_gene: TRBV28
d_gene: TRBD2
j_gene: TRBJ2-5
abundance: NA
CDR3nt: TGTGCCAGCAGCCCTCAGGGACTAACCCTCGGCTTAAAGTACTTC
CDR3aa: CASSPQGLTLGLKYF

v_gene: TRBV28
d_gene: TRBD2
j_gene: TRBJ2-7
abundance: NA
CDR3nt: TGTGCCAGCAGTTTTGTCCGAGCTAGCGGGAGTTCCTACGAGCAGTACTTC
CDR3aa: CASSFVRASGSSYEQYF

v_gene: TRBV9
d_gene: TRBD1
j_gene: TRBJ1-1
abundance: NA
CDR3nt: TGTGCCAGCAGCGTAGTGGGGACAGAAGACACTGAAGCTTTCTTT
CDR3aa: CASSVVGTEDTEAFF

v_gene: TRBV28
d_gene: NA
j_gene: TRBJ1-4
abundance: NA
CDR3nt: TGTGCCAGCAGTTTCCCCCTCCAGTCGTCTAATGAAAAACTGTTTTTT
CDR3aa: CASSFPLQSSNEKLFF

v_gene: TRBV30
d_gene: NA
j_gene: TRBJ2-3
abundance: NA
CDR3nt: TGTGCCTGGAGTGTAGGTGGGGGCAGTTCAGATACGCAGTATTTT
CDR3aa: CAWSVGGGSSDTQYF

v_gene: TRBV11-2
d_gene: TRBD1
j_gene: TRBJ2-7
abundance: NA
CDR3nt: TGTGCCAGCAGCTTAGAGGGGTGGACAGGTCCATCCTACGAGCAGTACTTC
CDR3aa: CASSLEGWTGPSYEQYF

v_gene: TRBV9
d_gene: NA
j_gene: TRBJ2-7
abundance: NA
CDR3nt: TGTGCCAGCAGCGTGCGTCCTGATTACGAGCAGTACTTC
CDR3aa: CASSVRPDYEQYF

v_gene: TRBV28
d_gene: NA
j_gene: TRBJ2-5
abundance: NA
CDR3nt: TGTGCCAGCAGCACCTCAGGGGGCGGGAGTAGGAAGACCCAGTACTTC
CDR3aa: CASSTSGGGSRKTQYF

v_gene: TRBV19
d_gene: NA
j_gene: TRBJ2-7
abundance: once
CDR3nt: TGTGCCAGTAGTTCGACAGCGGGACACCTCTACGAGCAGTACTTC
CDR3aa: CASSSTAGHLYEQYF

v_gene: TRBV5-1
d_gene: TRBD2
j_gene: TRBJ2-7
abundance: NA
CDR3nt: TGCGCCAGCAGCCTGTTCCCCGAGACTAGCGGGAACTACGAGCAGTACTTC
CDR3aa: CASSLFPETSGNYEQYF

v_gene: TRBV27
d_gene: TRBD1
j_gene: TRBJ2-7
abundance: NA
CDR3nt: TGTGCCAGCAGCCGGGACAGATACTACGAGCAGTACTTC
CDR3aa: CASSRDRYYEQYF

v_gene: TRBV15
d_gene: NA
j_gene: TRBJ2-7
abundance: NA
CDR3nt: TGTGCCACCAGCAGAGATCGGTACTCCTACGAGCAGTACTTC
CDR3aa: CATSRDRYSYEQYF

v_gene: TRBV2
d_gene: TRBD1
j_gene: TRBJ1-2
abundance: NA
CDR3nt: TGTGCCTGCCGGGACAGTTCTAACTATGGCTACACCTTC
CDR3aa: CACRDSSNYGYTF

v_gene: TRBV28
d_gene: NA
j_gene: TRBJ2-7
abundance: NA
CDR3nt: TGTGCCAGCAGCCCAATAAGTGCGTCAACCCTCCTCACCTACGAGCAGTACTTC
CDR3aa: CASSPISASTLLTYEQYF

v_gene: TRBV28
d_gene: NA
j_gene: TRBJ2-5
abundance: NA
CDR3nt: TGTGCCAGCAGTTTATGGGGCCGACTAGAGCTGGTGACCCAGTACTTC
CDR3aa: CASSLWGRLELVTQYF

v_gene: TRBV7-2
d_gene: NA
j_gene: TRBJ1-5
abundance: NA
CDR3nt: TGTGCCAGCAGCCAAATGGGGAGTCAGAATCAGCCCCAGCATTTT
CDR3aa: CASSQMGSQNQPQHF

v_gene: TRBV2
d_gene: NA
j_gene: TRBJ2-7
abundance: NA
CDR3nt: TGTGCCAGCAGAACGTGGGGGGTCCACGAGCAGTACTTC
CDR3aa: CASRTWGVHEQYF

v_gene: TRBV19
d_gene: NA
j_gene: TRBJ2-2
abundance: once
CDR3nt: TGTGCCAGTAGTACGTCGGGAGTCAGGGTTGTGTCCGGGGAGCTGTTTTTT
CDR3aa: CASSTSGVRVVSGELFF

v_gene: TRBV19
d_gene: TRBD1
j_gene: TRBJ2-7
abundance: NA
CDR3nt: TGTGCCAGTAGTATGAATCGAGGGGGCGACGAGCAGTACTTC
CDR3aa: CASSMNRGGDEQYF

v_gene: TRBV6-1
d_gene: TRBD2
j_gene: TRBJ2-1
abundance: NA
CDR3nt: TGTGCCAGCAGTGAAGACCAGCGGGAGGGCTACAATGAGCAGTTCTTC
CDR3aa: CASSEDQREGYNEQFF

v_gene: TRBV10-3
d_gene: TRBD1
j_gene: TRBJ2-2
abundance: NA
CDR3nt: TGTGCCATCAGGGGACAGGGTGGGACCGGGGAGCTGTTTTTT
CDR3aa: CAIRGQGGTGELFF

v_gene: TRBV5-1
d_gene: TRBD1
j_gene: TRBJ1-1
abundance: NA
CDR3nt: TGCGCCAGCAGCCCGAGAACAGGGGGTGAGGCTGAAGCTTTCTTT
CDR3aa: CASSPRTGGEAEAFF

v_gene: TRBV7-2
d_gene: NA
j_gene: TRBJ1-1
abundance: NA
CDR3nt: TGTGCCAGCAGTTCATACAGGGACACTGAAGCTTTCTTT
CDR3aa: CASSSYRDTEAFF

v_gene: TRBV4-1
d_gene: TRBD1
j_gene: TRBJ2-1
abundance: NA
CDR3nt: TGCGCCAGCAGCCAACGACAGGGAAACTACAATGAGCAGTTCTTC
CDR3aa: CASSQRQGNYNEQFF

v_gene: TRBV6-1
d_gene: TRBD2
j_gene: TRBJ2-7
abundance: NA
CDR3nt: TGTGCCAGCAACCCTAGCGGGAGGCCCTACGAGCAGTACTTC
CDR3aa: CASNPSGRPYEQYF

v_gene: TRBV6-5
d_gene: NA
j_gene: TRBJ2-1
abundance: NA
CDR3nt: TGTGCCAGCAGTTATGGCGGGACGGAAGGTGAGCAGTTCTTC
CDR3aa: CASSYGGTEGEQFF